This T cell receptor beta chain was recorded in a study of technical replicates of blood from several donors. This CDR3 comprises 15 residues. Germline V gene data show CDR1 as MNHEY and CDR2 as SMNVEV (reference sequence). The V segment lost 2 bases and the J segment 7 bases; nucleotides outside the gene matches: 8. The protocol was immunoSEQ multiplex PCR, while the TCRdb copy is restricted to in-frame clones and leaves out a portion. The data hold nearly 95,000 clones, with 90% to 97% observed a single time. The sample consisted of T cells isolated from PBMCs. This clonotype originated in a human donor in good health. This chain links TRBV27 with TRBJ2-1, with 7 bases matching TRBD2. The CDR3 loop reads CASSLVREISNEQFF. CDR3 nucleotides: TGTGCCAGCAGTTTAGTGCGGGAGATTAGTAATGAGCAGTTCTTC.